These 11 T cell receptor beta chains share one sample of origin, sequenced in a study of blood T cell repertoires in COVID-19. Measured with immunoSEQ multiplex PCR; TCRdb has only the in-frame clones, and not every one. The sample shows some 75,000 clones, 75% to 90% of them seen only once. What was sequenced was peripheral blood. These receptors all stem from a man at least 80 years old with COVID-19, enrolled during active disease.

This clone was counted only a few times. This chain connects TRBV15 to TRBJ2-5; TRBD2 agrees at 8 bases. The junction had 5 bases not matched to a gene; V was cut back by 4 bases and J by 4 bases. The CDR3 is 14 residues long. The germline V gene has CDR1 LNHNV and CDR2 YYDKDF (reference sequence). The CDR3 region is CATSKGGGTETQYF. The CDR3 DNA reads as TGTGCCACCAGCAAAGGCGGGGGGACAGAGACCCAGTACTTC.

This sequence joins TRBV11-2 and TRBJ2-7, with a weak D call TRBD1 (7 bases). Trimming took 2 bases from V and 2 from J, leaving 16 bases between them. Per the germline V gene, CDR1 is SGHAT and CDR2 is FQNNGV. This CDR3 is built from 16 residues. CDR3 DNA: TGTGCCAGCAGCTTATATGGCGGGACAGACACCTACGAGCAGTACTTC. Translation gives CASSLYGGTDTYEQYF.

The chain is built from TRBV7-9 and TRBJ1-1; 12 positions agree with TRBD1. The CDR3 is made up of 17 amino acids. The junction had 7 bases not matched to a gene; V was cut back by 2 bases and J by 3 bases. Germline V CDR1 and CDR2: SEHNR, FQNEAQ (reference sequence). CDR3 amino acids: CASSLKGTGGRDTEAFF. CDR3 DNA: TGTGCCAGCAGCTTAAAAGGGACAGGGGGCAGGGACACTGAAGCTTTCTTT.

V usage is TRBV2 and J usage is TRBJ2-7; weak D call: TRBD2 (6 bases). This CDR3 spans 14 amino acids. In germline, CDR1 is SNHLY, CDR2 FYNNEI. The V end lost 8 bases, the J end lost 2 bases, and 16 bases lay between the germline ends. Written as DNA, the CDR3 is TGTGCCAGCCGGGGAGGCCAGGGCCCCTACGAGCAGTACTTC. It specifies CASRGGQGPYEQYF.

The CDR3 loop is CASSIQGQTQYF. The CDR3, as DNA: TGTGCCAGTAGTATTCAGGGTCAGACCCAGTACTTC. The J gene is TRBJ2-5, the V gene TRBV19, with D possibly being TRBD1 (5 bases). With 3 bases removed from V and 6 bases from J, the gap between germline ends came to 8 bases. Germline V gene sequence: CDR1 LNHDA, CDR2 SQIVND (reference sequence). The length of the CDR3 is 12 residues.

V usage is TRBV18 and J usage is TRBJ1-2; TRBD1 might be the D (5 bases). Deletions cut 2 bases from V and 8 bases from J, with 12 bases between. The CDR3 is 13 amino acids. The germline V gene has CDR1 KGHSH and CDR2 LQKENI. The CDR3 sequence is CASSPGQGGGYTF. CDR3 DNA: TGTGCCAGCTCACCAGGCCAGGGAGGCGGCTACACCTTC. The whole variable domain, remainder taken from reference TRBV18 and TRBJ1-2, is NAGVMQNPRHLVRRRGQEARLRCSPMKGHSHVYWYRQLPEEGLKFMVYLQKENIIDESGMPKERFSAEFPKEGPSILRIQQVVRGDSAAYFCASSPGQGGGYTFGSGTRLTVV.

This rearrangement joins TRBV24-1 to TRBJ2-1, with TRBD1 identical over 10 bases. There are 18 residues in the CDR3. The germline V gene encodes CDR1 KGHDR and CDR2 SFDVKD. The V and J ends lost 3 bases and 0 bases, in that order; junction bases with no gene match: 7. The CDR3 loop reads CATSDLPDRGGSYNEQFF. The DNA for the CDR3 is TGTGCCACCAGTGATCTCCCGGACAGGGGGGGCTCCTACAATGAGCAGTTCTTC.

The J gene is TRBJ1-1, the V gene TRBV28; tentatively, D is TRBD1 (5 bases). The CDR3 sequence is 14 residues long. CDR1 and CDR2 (germline): MDHEN, SYDVKM. The germline V and J ends were trimmed by 1 base and 4 bases, with 10 bases remaining between them. The CDR3 nucleotides read TGTGCCAGCAGTTTATACCGGCAGGGCACTGAAGCTTTCTTT. This translates into CASSLYRQGTEAFF.

V gene TRBV18 combines with J gene TRBJ1-2; TRBD1 aligns across 10 bases. V dropped 6 bases and J dropped 8; count of bases not matched to a gene: 3. CDR1 is KGHSH and CDR2 is LQKENI in the germline V gene. The CDR3 contains 12 residues. The CDR3 is CASSGTGEGYTF. In DNA, the CDR3 is TGTGCCAGCTCTGGGACAGGGGAAGGCTACACCTTC.

This clone has just a few counts. The chain has TRBV6-2 or TRBV6-3 and TRBJ1-4; no firm D call. V lost 5 bases and J 0 bases, leaving 19 bases between the germline ends. CDR1 is MNHEY, CDR2 SVGEGT, per germline. This CDR3 comprises 18 residues. CDR3 region: CASSALGELGATNEKLFF. CDR3 nucleotide sequence: TGTGCCAGCAGTGCACTCGGAGAATTAGGTGCAACTAATGAAAAACTGTTTTTT.

This chain uses TRBV10-3 with TRBJ2-3, with 8 bases aligning to TRBD2. There are 15 residues in the CDR3. The J segment lost 0 bases and the V segment lost 6 bases, leaving 5 bases of the junction unmatched. The germline CDR1 and CDR2 sequences are ENHRY and SYGVKD. In DNA form, the CDR3 reads TGTGCCATCAGCGGGGGGGCTAGCAGCACAGATACGCAGTATTTT. It yields the protein CAISGGASSTDTQYF.